A single sample gave rise to the 31 T cell receptor beta chains below, sequenced in a study of T cells in women clearing cervical HPV infection. The method was immunoSEQ multiplex PCR; TCRdb's version includes in-frame clones alone and lacks a portion of them. This repertoire includes around 44,000 clones. Input material: blood buffy coat. Every receptor here comes from a woman between 18 and 75 years old with a cervical HPV16 infection that either progressed to CIN3+ or cleared (not recorded which).

About this clone itself: The DNA ends 3 residues before the CDR3 does, and the rest of the CDR3 is filled in from the germline J gene. The V gene is TRBV18, the J gene TRBJ1-1; D may be TRBD1 (6 bases). The CDR3 has 14 residues. Per the germline V gene, CDR1 is KGHSH and CDR2 is LQKENI. Trimming took 3 bases from V and 4 from J, leaving 12 bases between them. Incomplete CDR3 DNA: TGTGCCAGCTCACCCCCAGGGGAGGGCACTGAA. Its translation: CASSPPGEGTE. The whole CDR3 region reads CASSPPGEGTEAFF.

In regard to this clone: The read terminates 3 residues ahead of where the CDR3 ends, so the germline J gene completes it. This chain joins TRBV4-1 and TRBJ2-2, with D perhaps matching TRBD2 (6 bases). V dropped 1 base and J dropped 6 bases, with 9 bases sitting between them. Germline-derived CDR1 and CDR2 are MGHRA and YSYEKL. The CDR3 consists of 14 residues. The CDR3 here is CASSQGLGAGELFF. CDR3 bases read: TGCGCCAGCAGCCAAGGACTAGGCGCCGGGGAG.

To note about this clone: The observed sequence ends 3 residues before the CDR3 terminus, with the missing tail filled in from the germline J gene. J is TRBJ1-3 and V is TRBV6-1, with 9 bases aligning to TRBD1. The V gene end was trimmed by 2 bases and the J gene end by 7 bases; junction bases not matched to a gene: 9. The V gene's germline CDR1 is MNHNS and CDR2 SASEGT. CDR3 length: 16 residues. The DNA read from the CDR3 is TGTGCCAGCAGTGAACGGGACAGGGCTTTAGGCAACACC. It is translated as CASSERDRALGNT. The whole CDR3 sequence is CASSERDRALGNTIYF.

Details on this clone: The CDR3 is cut off 3 residues early in the read; its end comes from the germline J gene. The V and J genes are TRBV5-6 and TRBJ1-1; D remains ambiguous. CDR3 length: 12 amino acids. Deletions cut 0 bases from V and 3 bases from J, with 3 bases between. CDR1 and CDR2 from the germline V gene are SGHDT and YYEEEE. Incomplete CDR3 DNA: TGTGCCAGCAGCTTGGTCGACACTGAA. It is translated as CASSLVDTE. The entire CDR3 protein reads CASSLVDTEAFF. Complete variable domain (other parts from reference TRBV5-6 and TRBJ1-1): DAGVTQSPTHLIKTRGQQVTLRCSPKSGHDTVSWYQQALGQGPQFIFQYYEEEERQRGNFPDRFSGHQFPNYSSELNVNALLLGDSALYLCASSLVDTEAFFGQGTRLTVV.

A word on this clone: The read terminates 3 residues ahead of where the CDR3 ends, so the germline J gene completes it. V is TRBV28 and J is TRBJ2-1; 9 bases agree with TRBD2. The CDR3 length is 16 residues. CDR1 MDHEN and CDR2 SYDVKM come from the germline V gene. V dropped 8 bases and J dropped 9; count of bases not matched to a gene: 17. The CDR3 loop reads CASWNRLADGISEQFF. The CDR3 DNA, read in part, is TGTGCCAGCTGGAATCGACTAGCGGATGGGATTAGTGAG.

As to this clone: The CDR3 end falls 3 residues outside the read, so it is completed with the germline J gene. The chain carries TRBV10-2 and TRBJ1-6, with D possibly being TRBD1 (5 bases). This CDR3 spans 16 amino acids. Germline V gene data show CDR1 as WSHSY and CDR2 as SAAADI. The V end lost 2 bases, the J end lost 7 bases, and 15 bases lay between the germline ends. The CDR3 DNA, read in part, is TGCGCCAGCAGTGAGAGAGGGGAAAAAGTCAATTCACCC. This translates into CASSERGEKVNSP. The whole CDR3 is CASSERGEKVNSPLHF.

Regarding this clone: The read comes to an end 3 residues before the CDR3 does, leaving the germline J gene to fill in the end. The chain recombines TRBV10-1 with TRBJ1-5; D remains ambiguous. The germline CDR1 and CDR2 sequences are WNHNN and SYGVQD (reference sequence). The CDR3 is 13 amino acids. CDR3 bases read: TGCGCCAGCAGTGAAGGCGGATTTGCACCC. Amino acid sequence: CASSEGGFAP. The entire CDR3 is CASSEGGFAPQHF.

A word on this clone: Read sequence stops 3 residues before the CDR3 end, and the germline J gene provides the missing end. The chain is built from TRBV7-8 and TRBJ2-1; D might be TRBD2 (5 bases). Germline lookup yields CDR1 SGHVS and CDR2 FQNEAQ. The germline V and J ends were trimmed by 8 bases and 1 base, with 12 bases remaining between them. This CDR3 is 14 amino acids long. The covered CDR3 bases are TGTGCCAGCCGCTCCCGGGGTTCCTACAATGAG. Translation gives CASRSRGSYNE. The whole CDR3 protein is CASRSRGSYNEQFF.

On this clone: Sequencing ends 3 residues short of the CDR3 end; the germline J gene provides the rest. The V call is TRBV5-1, the J call TRBJ1-1; no clear D. The CDR3 is 15 residues long. From germline, CDR1 is SGHRS and CDR2 YFSETQ. The V gene lost 0 bases and the J gene lost 1 base, with 10 bases spanning the gap. The CDR3 region is CASSLVRTSNTEAFF. Partial CDR3 DNA: TGCGCCAGCAGCTTGGTTAGGACTTCGAACACTGAA. Drawing the rest from reference TRBV5-1 and TRBJ1-1, the complete variable domain is KAGVTQTPRYLIKTRGQQVTLSCSPISGHRSVSWYQQTPGQGLQFLFEYFSETQRNKGNFPGRFSGRQFSNSRSEMNVSTLELGDSALYLCASSLVRTSNTEAFFGQGTRLTVV.

Remarks on this clone: The CDR3 end is not reached by the read, which stops 3 residues before it; the germline J gene fills it in. The J gene is TRBJ2-2, the V gene TRBV19; D gene unclear. Germline V lookup: CDR1 LNHDA, CDR2 SQIVND (reference sequence). The CDR3 runs to 16 residues. V shed 5 bases and J shed 4 bases, with 17 bases lying between them. Partial CDR3 DNA: TGTGCCAGTAGTTTTAGCCGCCATCCGACCACCGGGGAG. Amino acid sequence: CASSFSRHPTTGE. The full CDR3 reads CASSFSRHPTTGELFF.

Notes on this clone: The read stops 3 residues short of the end of the CDR3; the missing end is completed from the germline J gene. This chain links TRBV10-3 with TRBJ1-6, with 8 nucleotides matching TRBD1. V dropped 10 bases and J dropped 9; count of bases not matched to a gene: 5. The CDR3 totals 12 residues. Germline V gene sequence: CDR1 ENHRY, CDR2 SYGVKD. The CDR3 is CATQGAGSPLHF. The sequenced part of the CDR3 DNA is TGTGCCACCCAGGGGGCCGGTTCACCC.

CDR3 DNA (partial): TGCGCCAGCAGTGGAGTCAGCGGGAGGGCCAATGAG. Translation: CASSGVSGRANE. From start to end, the CDR3 is CASSGVSGRANEQFF. The chain couples TRBV4-1 to TRBJ2-1, with 10 bases fitting TRBD2. The DNA ends 3 residues before the CDR3 does, and the rest of the CDR3 is filled in from the germline J gene. The V segment lost 6 bases and the J segment 6 bases; nucleotides outside the gene matches: 8. Germline V lookup: CDR1 MGHRA, CDR2 YSYEKL. The CDR3 sequence is 15 residues long.

Of note for this clone: From the germline J gene comes the end of the CDR3, since the read stops 3 residues before it. This rearrangement joins TRBV20-1 to TRBJ2-5, with 10 bases aligning to TRBD2. The germline V gene encodes CDR1 DFQATT and CDR2 SNEGSKA (reference sequence). This CDR3 spans 14 amino acids. V shed 3 bases and J 1 base; nucleotides not matched to a gene: 2. The CDR3 loop reads CSASPSGGQETQYF. CDR3 DNA, as far as it was read: TGCAGTGCTAGCCCTAGCGGGGGCCAAGAGACC.

Note on this clone: The read comes to an end 3 residues before the CDR3 does, leaving the germline J gene to fill in the end. The chain employs TRBV2 and TRBJ2-7; possible D gene TRBD2, 6 bases. V lost 11 bases and J lost 0, with 17 bases in between. Germline CDR1 and CDR2: SNHLY and FYNNEI. This CDR3 is built from 14 residues. The DNA read from the CDR3 is TGTGCCGGACTAATACAGGAAAGCTCCTACGAG. Its translation is CAGLIQESSYE. The full CDR3 reads CAGLIQESSYEQYF. The complete variable domain, with remaining parts taken from reference TRBV2 and TRBJ2-7, reads EPEVTQTPSHQVTQMGQEVILRCVPISNHLYFYWYRQILGQKVEFLVSFYNNEISEKSEIFDDQFSVERPDGSNFTLKIRSTKLEDSAMYFCAGLIQESSYEQYFGPGTRLTVT.

As concerns this clone: The read halts 3 residues ahead of the CDR3 end, with the missing end drawn from the germline J gene. V and J are TRBV2 and TRBJ2-3; 8 nucleotides line up with TRBD1. This CDR3 has 14 amino acids. Germline trimming cut 4 bases from V and 5 bases from J; bases unmatched to any gene: 5. Germline V CDR1 and CDR2: SNHLY, FYNNEI. The part of the CDR3 DNA that was read is TGTGCCAGCAGTGCGACAGGGGTTTTAGATACG. This encodes CASSATGVLDT. The whole CDR3 is CASSATGVLDTQYF.

Comments on this clone: The read gets to within 3 residues of the CDR3 end, and the germline J gene fills in the rest. The rearrangement uses TRBV4-1 and TRBJ2-7; D call uncertain. Germline values: CDR1 MGHRA, CDR2 YSYEKL. V was shortened by 0 bases and J by 0 bases, with 9 bases between the two germline ends. The CDR3 is 15 residues long. CDR3 bases read: TGCGCCAGCAGCCAAGATAAAGCAGGCTCCTACGAG. Protein sequence: CASSQDKAGSYE. The entire CDR3 protein reads CASSQDKAGSYEQYF.

In the case of this clone: The sequence runs out 3 residues before the end of the CDR3; the remainder is reconstructed from the germline J gene. The rearrangement uses TRBV18 and TRBJ1-2, with 7 nucleotides matching TRBD1. Germline V gene data show CDR1 as KGHSH and CDR2 as LQKENI. The ends lost 0 bases at V and 4 bases at J; junction bases unmatched: 17. This CDR3 has 19 amino acids. CDR3 bases read: TGTGCCAGCTCACCACCTTTGACAGGGAAGGTAGATCGTGGCTATGGC. This translates into CASSPPLTGKVDRGYG. The CDR3 in its entirety is CASSPPLTGKVDRGYGYTF.

In regard to this clone: Read sequence stops 3 residues before the CDR3 end, and the germline J gene provides the missing end. The rearrangement links TRBV10-3 to TRBJ2-1; the match to TRBD2 covers 7 bases. The CDR3 totals 17 residues. Germline CDR1 reads ENHRY; CDR2 reads SYGVKD. V lost 1 base to trimming and J lost 2 bases; unmatched junction nucleotides: 8. The DNA read from the CDR3 is TGTGCCATCAGTGAGTACTCCAGCGGGACTACCTACAATGAG. It specifies CAISEYSSGTTYNE. The whole CDR3 reads CAISEYSSGTTYNEQFF.

Turning to this clone: Read data end 3 residues before the CDR3 end; the end is taken from the germline J gene. J is TRBJ2-2 and V is TRBV13, with D perhaps matching TRBD2 (7 bases). Trimming cost V 5 bases and J 7 bases, with 17 bases left between them. Germline loops: CDR1 PRHDT, CDR2 FYEKMQ (reference sequence). This CDR3 contains 15 residues. The sequenced CDR3 bases are TGTGCCAGCAGCCCTGGGGGGGCGGGACTCGGGGAG. This codes for CASSPGGAGLGE. The CDR3 as a whole reads CASSPGGAGLGELFF.

A remark on this clone: The read ends 3 residues before the CDR3 terminus; that terminus is restored from the germline J gene. This chain uses TRBV10-3 with TRBJ1-2, with TRBD1 identical over 7 bases. The CDR3 length is 15 residues. Germline CDR1 is ENHRY and CDR2 is SYGVKD. CDR3 region: CAISEPRTGTGGYTF. The part of the CDR3 DNA that was read is TGTGCCATCAGTGAGCCGAGGACAGGCACGGGAGGC.

Note on this clone: The CDR3 is cut off 3 residues early in the read; its end comes from the germline J gene. The rearrangement links TRBV2 to TRBJ1-1; D is perhaps TRBD1 (6 bases). The CDR3 length is 15 residues. Between the trimmed V and J ends, which lost 7 bases and 5 bases, there was a span of 20 bases. CDR1 and CDR2 from the germline V gene are SNHLY and FYNNEI. The CDR3 bases that were read are TGTGCCAGCACCCTAATACAGGGTCAGGGGACTGAA. It specifies CASTLIQGQGTE. The complete CDR3 reads CASTLIQGQGTEAFF.

The DNA read from the CDR3 is TGCAGTGCTAGGTACAGAAGCACCGGGGAG. The encoded protein is CSARYRSTGE. The whole CDR3 sequence is CSARYRSTGELFF. The chain uses TRBV20-1 and TRBJ2-2; D is ambiguous. With the read ending 3 residues before the CDR3 end, the germline J gene is used to fill in that end. This CDR3 has 13 residues. The germline V and J ends were trimmed by 3 bases and 4 bases, with 9 bases remaining between them. In germline, CDR1 is DFQATT, CDR2 SNEGSKA (reference sequence).

CDR3 DNA, as far as it was read: TGCAGCGTGCTAGCATACGAG. This gives the protein CSVLAYE. The complete CDR3 protein is CSVLAYEQYF. The genes are TRBV29-1 and TRBJ2-7, with D possibly TRBD2 on 5 matching bases. The read finishes 3 residues shy of the CDR3 end, and the germline J gene is used to complete it. Germline loops: CDR1 SQVTM, CDR2 ANQGSEA. This CDR3 spans 10 amino acids. V dropped 6 bases and J dropped 4 bases, with 7 bases sitting between them.

On this clone itself: The read ends 3 residues shy of where the CDR3 ends; the end is completed using the germline J gene. This chain links TRBV28 with TRBJ2-5; TRBD1 matches 7 bases. Germline trimming cut 7 bases from V and 5 bases from J; bases unmatched to any gene: 10. The germline V gene encodes CDR1 MDHEN and CDR2 SYDVKM. The CDR3 length is 14 residues. CDR3 region: CASTIDRVGETQYF. The sequenced CDR3 bases are TGTGCCAGCACCATTGACAGGGTCGGGGAGACC.

About this clone itself: With the read ending 3 residues before the CDR3 end, the germline J gene is used to fill in that end. This sequence joins TRBV20-1 and TRBJ2-5; a possible D gene is TRBD2 (6 bases). Germline V gene data show CDR1 as DFQATT and CDR2 as SNEGSKA (reference sequence). V lost 1 base, J lost 5 bases, and 8 bases lay in between. The CDR3 loop spans 12 amino acids. The sequenced part of the CDR3 DNA is TGCAGTGCTAGAGTCAGCGGGGAGACC. Its translation: CSARVSGET. The whole CDR3 region reads CSARVSGETQYF.

The CDR3 DNA, read in part, is TGCGCCAGCAGCTTTGAGGGGGCTGATAGTGAA. This codes for CASSFEGADSE. In full, the CDR3 is CASSFEGADSEAFF. The V call is TRBV5-1, the J call TRBJ1-1, with TRBD1 matching over 7 bases. The read terminates 3 residues ahead of where the CDR3 ends, so the germline J gene completes it. Per germline, CDR1 SGHRS and CDR2 YFSETQ. The junction had 8 bases not matched to a gene; V was cut back by 2 bases and J by 7 bases. The length of the CDR3 is 14 residues.

About this clone itself: Coverage ceases 3 residues before the CDR3 finishes, and the germline J gene fills in the end. The chain couples TRBV5-1 to TRBJ2-2; D may correspond to TRBD1 or TRBD2 (5 bases each). Germline V gene data show CDR1 as SGHRS and CDR2 as YFSETQ. CDR3 length: 15 amino acids. Trimming stripped 1 base from V and 6 bases from J, with 13 bases between. CDR3 in amino acids: CASSLYQGEAGELFF. The part of the CDR3 DNA that was read is TGCGCCAGCAGCTTGTATCAGGGAGAAGCCGGGGAG.

Points on this clone: From the germline J gene comes the end of the CDR3, since the read stops 3 residues before it. The rearrangement uses TRBV28 and TRBJ1-6, with D possibly matching TRBD1 (6 bases). Looked up from germline, CDR1 is MDHEN and CDR2 is SYDVKM. The CDR3 is 13 amino acids. Trimming shortened V by 6 bases and J by 9 bases, and 12 bases separated the two germline ends. The sequenced part of the CDR3 DNA is TGTGCCAGCAGACCTACAGGGCTTTCACCC. Amino acid sequence: CASRPTGLSP. The complete CDR3 reads CASRPTGLSPLHF.

Of note for this clone: The CDR3 end is not reached by the read, which stops 3 residues before it; the germline J gene fills it in. The chain has TRBV5-1 and TRBJ1-6, with TRBD1 matching over 9 bases. The CDR3 is 16 residues long. The V gene's germline CDR1 is SGHRS and CDR2 YFSETQ. The ends lost 1 base at V and 10 bases at J; junction bases unmatched: 9. Incomplete CDR3 DNA: TGCGCCAGCAGCTTGAGTCCGGGACAGGGTCAATCACCC. Its protein is CASSLSPGQGQSP. From start to end, the CDR3 is CASSLSPGQGQSPLHF.

On this clone itself: The sequenced fragment ends 3 residues before the CDR3 boundary, so the rest is inferred from the germline J gene. Other DNA sequences of this sample code for an identical CDR3. The chain uses TRBV11-2 and TRBJ2-3, with 7 bases aligning to TRBD1. The CDR3 totals 14 residues. Germline V gene lookup returns CDR1 SGHAT and CDR2 FQNNGV. Germline trimming cut 4 bases from V and 1 base from J; bases unmatched to any gene: 2. Partial CDR3 DNA: TGTGCCAGCAGCTCCACAGGGGGCACAGATACG. This gives the protein CASSSTGGTDT. The complete CDR3 reads CASSSTGGTDTQYF.

Remarks on this clone: The observed sequence ends 3 residues before the CDR3 terminus, with the missing tail filled in from the germline J gene. The J gene is TRBJ2-5, the V gene TRBV19; D is ambiguous. Trimming pared 6 bases from V and 2 bases from J, leaving 19 bases between. The V gene's germline CDR1 is LNHDA and CDR2 SQIVND (reference sequence). This CDR3 contains 16 residues. The sequenced part of the CDR3 DNA is TGTGCCAGTAGCGATGTCGTATCTCACACACAAGAGACC. Its translation: CASSDVVSHTQET. The CDR3 in full is CASSDVVSHTQETQYF. Full variable domain (missing parts from reference TRBV19 and TRBJ2-5): DGGITQSPKYLFRKEGQNVTLSCEQNLNHDAMYWYRQDPGQGLRLIYYSQIVNDFQKGDIAEGYSVSREKKESFPLTVTSAQKNPTAFYLCASSDVVSHTQETQYFGPGTRLLVL.